This TCR beta chain appears in the sequencing data of a study of cytomegalovirus exposure and HLA in healthy donors. V shed 6 bases and J 3 bases; nucleotides not matched to a gene: 5. The CDR3 contains 14 residues. CDR1 and CDR2 from the germline V gene are MNHNS and SASEGT. PCR primers comprised 60 Vbeta and 13 Jbeta primers. The repertoire was sequenced with immunoSEQ multiplex PCR; TCRdb's copy has only in-frame clones and lacks some. The table includes under 200,000 clones, roughly four fifths detected once. General observations from the study: Per published reports, the classifier diagnosed cytomegalovirus status with high specificity and sensitivity.

With regard to this clone: Antigen specificity is unknown.

The sequenced material came from PBMCs. This TCR was sampled from a female donor in good health and CMV-seronegative. V is TRBV6-1 and J is TRBJ1-5; 7 bases match TRBD1. The CDR3 spells CASSRQGINQPQHF. CDR3 coding DNA: TGTGCCAGCAGCCGACAGGGTATCAATCAGCCCCAGCATTTT.